These T cell receptor beta chains were read from a single sample in a study of OX40 agonist ivuxolimab in advanced cancers. The protocol was immunoSEQ multiplex PCR, while the TCRdb copy is restricted to in-frame clones and leaves out a portion. The sample lists 25,000 to 30,000 clones, 80% to 95% occurring once. The sample consisted of CD4+ or CD8+ T cells sorted from blood, taken in a trial of the OX40 agonist ivuxolimab. These TCRs come from an adult with an advanced solid tumor such as melanoma, head and neck, liver or kidney cancer. CDR3s leave out the opening cysteine and the closing phenylalanine or tryptophan. Clone size is shown for a subset of rows, as once, few, many or a class of expanded clone.

>.|TRBV13|TRBJ1-1
ASSLTGATEAF
>.|TRBV7-6|TRBJ2-7
ASSLAPDSGSSEQY
>.|TRBV6-6|TRBJ2-2
ASSYGNDLGTGELF
>.|TRBV5-6|TRBJ1-1
ASSRDWAEAF
>.|TRBV7-9|TRBJ2-1
ASSFPLAPDEQF
>.|TRBV7-9|TRBJ2-1
ASSDQAYNEQF
>.|TRBV14|TRBJ2-7
ASSQDWRAYEQY
>.|TRBV9|TRBJ1-3
ASSVGTGGGNTIY
>.|TRBV5-1|TRBJ2-1
ASSSGTDKYNEQF
>.|TRBV6-5|TRBJ2-7
ASKNRGYEQY
>.|TRBV7-9|TRBJ2-7
ASRPGLDEQY
>.|TRBV19|TRBJ2-1
ASSIFGYEQF
>.|TRBV11-3|TRBJ2-3
ASSLGGAETDTQY
>.|TRBV9|TRBJ2-5
ASSVRDRKGKETQY
>.|TRBV4-2|TRBJ2-6
ASSGSSQTSGANVLT
>.|TRBV7-5|TRBJ1-6
VRSLAVDTVSSYNSPLH
>.|TRBV23-1|TRBJ2-5
ASSQLLHYQETQY
>.|TRBV5-5|TRBJ2-7
ASSLWGQGAYEQY
>.|TRBV5-6|TRBJ2-7
ASSTRDQGLAGGGEQY
>.|TRBV15|TRBJ2-7
ATSGGTGGFEQY
>.|TRBV19|TRBJ2-1
ASSTGSASGRPDEQF
>.|TRBV18|TRBJ1-6
ASSPRSLAAKYNSPLH
>.|TRBV29-1|TRBJ1-2
SVVWTGGEYGYT
>.|TRBV7-8|TRBJ2-5
ASSLPGLGQETQY
>.|TRBV7-8|TRBJ1-1
ASSLVGTGLNTEAF
>.|TRBV29-1|TRBJ1-2
SVVDRFSYGYT
>once|TRBV27|TRBJ2-3
ASSMAGVYTQY
>.|TRBV13|TRBJ1-1
ATRGTGGPYTEAF
>.|TRBV29-1|TRBJ2-1
SVPLQGTQF
>once|TRBV7-3|TRBJ2-2
ASSPNTGELF
>.|TRBV2|TRBJ1-1
ARGDRGRGTEAF
>.|TRBV10-3|TRBJ2-1
AISESGGATWEQF
>once|TRBV7-7|TRBJ2-2
ASSSQQGTGELF
>.|TRBV6-1|TRBJ1-5
ASTGDSFNQPQH
>.|TRBV9|TRBJ2-5
ASSGGGPETQY
>.|TRBV10-3|TRBJ1-5
AISENSNQPQH
>once|TRBV27|TRBJ2-5
ASSFGIAGVGETQY
>.|TRBV30|TRBJ1-5
AWSVQDNQPQH
>.|TRBV5-6|TRBJ2-5
ASSLLSGGETQY
>.|TRBV11-1|TRBJ2-7
ASSLKGTDYEQY
>.|TRBV6-1|TRBJ2-1
ASREGAQLNNEQF
>.|TRBV6-5|TRBJ2-2
ASSLHRSPNTGELF
>.|TRBV7-2|TRBJ1-2
ASSLDLGGTGYT
>.|TRBV7-8|TRBJ2-7
ASSFGGRGRGFPYEQY
>.|TRBV7-9|TRBJ2-5
ASSKRQGGNQETQY
>once|TRBV27|TRBJ2-1
ASSLYGTYNEQF